These 8 T cell receptor beta chains were sequenced from one sample in a study of blood T cell repertoires in COVID-19. Using immunoSEQ multiplex PCR, the repertoire was profiled, and TCRdb retains in-frame clones only, with some absent. The top ten clones hold 3.5% to 4.5% of a sample with about 140,000 clones, 65% to 85% of them seen once. The sample consisted of peripheral blood. These receptors came from a woman aged 55-69 years with acute or convalescent COVID-19.

V is TRBV7-9 and J is TRBJ1-2; D remains ambiguous. The CDR3 loop spans 15 amino acids. Germline V gene lookup returns CDR1 SEHNR and CDR2 FQNEAQ (reference sequence). The V end lost 5 bases, the J end lost 0 bases, and 13 bases lay between the germline ends. The CDR3 spells CASSPPGYPNYGYTF. The CDR3 DNA reads TGTGCCAGCAGCCCACCGGGTTACCCTAACTATGGCTACACCTTC.

V gene TRBV7-9 combines with J gene TRBJ2-2; unclear D gene. The CDR3 spans 13 residues. The germline V gene encodes CDR1 SEHNR and CDR2 FQNEAQ (reference sequence). V was shortened by 4 bases and J by 0 bases, with 3 bases between the two germline ends. CDR3 coding DNA: TGTGCCAGCAGCTCTACGAACACCGGGGAGCTGTTTTTT. Residues: CASSSTNTGELFF. The full variable domain, its missing parts supplied by reference TRBV7-9 and TRBJ2-2, is DTGVSQNPRHKITKRGQNVTFRCDPISEHNRLYWYRQTLGQGPEFLTYFQNEAQLEKSRLLSDRFSAERPKGSFSTLEIQRTEQGDSAMYLCASSSTNTGELFFGEGSRLTVL.

V usage is TRBV3-1 (or the pseudogene TRBV3-2) and J usage is TRBJ2-2, with no clear D. Germline CDR1 LGHDT, CDR2 YNNKEL (reference sequence). The V gene lost 1 base and the J gene lost 3 bases, with 6 bases spanning the gap. The CDR3 runs to 14 residues. The CDR3 DNA is TGTGCCAGCAGCCAAGGTTCGGACACCGGGGAGCTGTTTTTT. The encoded protein is CASSQGSDTGELFF.

The V gene is TRBV13, the J gene TRBJ1-5; D possibly corresponds to TRBD1 (6 bases). The CDR3 sequence is 16 residues long. V was shortened by 2 bases and J by 0 bases, with 11 bases between the two germline ends. Germline CDR1 is PRHDT and CDR2 is FYEKMQ (reference sequence). The CDR3 is CASSLSRGPSNQPQHF. CDR3 DNA sequence: TGTGCCAGCAGCTTAAGCAGGGGTCCTAGCAATCAGCCCCAGCATTTT.

This sequence joins TRBV7-9 and TRBJ2-3, with D maybe TRBD2 (5 bases). The CDR3 is made up of 13 amino acids. From germline, CDR1 is SEHNR and CDR2 FQNEAQ (reference sequence). Trimming took 6 bases from V and 2 from J, leaving 9 bases between them. The DNA of the CDR3 is TGTGCCAGCAGGCGGGCACTCACAGATACGCAGTATTTT. As protein: CASRRALTDTQYF.

This clone was recorded a few times. The V and J genes are TRBV28 and TRBJ1-2; D is perhaps TRBD1 (6 bases). The length of the CDR3 is 14 residues. V gave up 6 bases and J gave up 4 bases, with 15 bases separating them. Germline V gene sequence: CDR1 MDHEN, CDR2 SYDVKM. Here the CDR3 reads CASRTGEYVYGYTF. For the CDR3, the DNA is TGTGCCAGCAGGACAGGAGAGTACGTCTATGGCTACACCTTC.

The V and J genes are TRBV12-3 or TRBV12-4 and TRBJ2-1, with 9 bases fitting TRBD2. The CDR3 contains 13 residues. V dropped 7 bases and J dropped 4; count of bases not matched to a gene: 2. The CDR3 sequence is CASKLAGYNEQFF. The DNA for the CDR3 is TGTGCCAGCAAACTAGCGGGTTACAATGAGCAGTTCTTC.

This chain uses TRBV6-2 or TRBV6-3 with TRBJ2-1, with TRBD1 as a possible D gene (6 bases). Germline V gene data show CDR1 as MNHEY and CDR2 as SVGEGT. CDR3 size: 12 residues. Trimming cost V 2 bases and J 11 bases, with 10 bases left between them. The CDR3 protein is CASSYGTPKQFF. Here the CDR3 DNA reads TGTGCCAGCAGTTACGGGACACCAAAGCAGTTCTTC.